The TCR beta chain under discussion was sequenced for a study of OX40 agonist ivuxolimab in advanced cancers. Study at large: Prior checkpoint blockade (anti-PD-1, anti-PD-L1 or anti-CTLA-4) was permitted; 40% had it.

Autoimmune disease history or systemic immunosuppression disqualified patients. The ends lost 3 bases at V and 4 bases at J; junction bases unmatched: 9. CDR3 length: 16 amino acids. Germline V lookup: CDR1 MGHRA, CDR2 YSYEKL. This table comes from immunoSEQ multiplex PCR, and its TCRdb copy is limited to in-frame clones, with some not included. The table records approximately 18,000 clones, 83% of them present only once. The sequence was obtained from an adult with an advanced solid tumor such as melanoma, head and neck, liver or kidney cancer. The sequencing used CD4+ or CD8+ T cells sorted from blood, collected in a trial of the OX40 agonist ivuxolimab. The chain has TRBV4-1 and TRBJ1-1, with 9 bases lining up with TRBD1. As DNA, the CDR3 is TGCGCCAGCAGCCAGGAAGGACAGGGGCTAGGCACTGAAGCTTTCTTT. Translated: CASSQEGQGLGTEAFF.